One sample yielded the 3 T cell receptor beta chains listed below, sequenced in a study of T cells in Graves' hyperthyroidism and ophthalmopathy (dated 2019 in TCRdb). Receptors were amplified or captured by multiplex PCR. For sequencing, an Illumina HiSeq 2000 was employed. Amplification of TCR beta CDR3 regions was carried out from RNA transcripts. For the first round of RT-PCR on the TCR CDR3, the HTBI primer set was used together with the Qiagen OneStep RT-PCR kit. TCRdb's own reprocessing of the public reads used fastp at Q25 and MiXCR and kept productive beta chains. Each entry merges the rows of one CDR3 protein and shows their most common DNA and genes. The sample yields 370,000 or so distinct CDR3 sequences; about 25% were counted once. The top ten constitute around four fifths of the sample. Sequenced: blood. The receptors derive from a man aged 50-59 years with Graves' hyperthyroidism.

The chain has TRBV20-1 and TRBJ1-4; D is unclear. CDR3 size: 16 residues. V dropped 4 bases and J dropped 0 bases, with 15 bases sitting between them. Germline assignment: CDR1 DFQATT and CDR2 SNEGSKA (reference sequence). In nucleotides, the CDR3 is TGCAGTGCTACAGGCGACACCGCGGCAACTAATGAAAAACTGTTTTTT. Protein: CSATGDTAATNEKLFF.

This clonotype has a handful of counts. The chain employs TRBV18 and TRBJ2-5; D is perhaps TRBD2 (5 bases). V was clipped by 0 bases and J by 5 bases, with 13 bases between them. The CDR3 is 15 residues long. Germline CDR1 is KGHSH and CDR2 is LQKENI. In nucleotides, the CDR3 is TGTGCCAGCTCACCACCCAGTACGGGATGGGAGACCCAGTACTTC. Translated: CASSPPSTGWETQYF.

This clonotype was seen only a few times. The V and J genes are TRBV9 and TRBJ2-5; D might be TRBD1 (6 bases). The germline V gene has CDR1 SGDLS and CDR2 YYNGEE. With 5 bases removed from V and 1 base from J, the gap between germline ends came to 18 bases. The CDR3 totals 16 residues. The CDR3 spells CASSLTPQGIQETQYF. In DNA form, the CDR3 reads TGTGCCAGCAGTCTCACCCCACAGGGCATCCAAGAGACCCAGTACTTC.